The 32 T cell receptor beta chains given below trace back to one sample, sequenced in a study of Ad26.COV2.S vaccination and SARS-CoV-2 variants. Profiling relied on immunoSEQ multiplex PCR, and the TCRdb table lists in-frame clones only, not all of them. The repertoire holds about 370,000 clones, with about 85% as singletons. Treatment indicated: around 19 received Ad26.COV2.S at low or high dose, single or two shots; 5 received placebo; per-sample allocation not given. Sampling took place 63 days after the first vaccine or placebo injection. Sample: peripheral blood, taken in a trial of Ad26.COV2.S vaccine versus placebo. The receptors originated from a person between 18 and 60 years old who received the Ad26.COV2.S COVID-19 vaccine or a placebo.

This chain's CDR3 is CASSHLGQGNQPQHF. The CDR3 region has the DNA TGTGCCAGCAGTCACCTGGGGCAGGGCAATCAGCCCCAGCATTTT. V usage is TRBV28 and J usage is TRBJ1-5; D might be TRBD1 (5 bases). This CDR3 has 15 amino acids. Germline values: CDR1 MDHEN, CDR2 SYDVKM. V was clipped by 5 bases and J by 2 bases, with 13 bases between them.

The J gene is TRBJ2-5, the V gene TRBV11-2; D gene ambiguous. This CDR3 comprises 15 residues. V was trimmed by 3 bases and J by 3 bases, leaving 14 bases between them. The germline V gene encodes CDR1 SGHAT and CDR2 FQNNGV. In DNA form, the CDR3 reads TGTGCCAGCAGCTTTCGGGCCGCCTGGGAAGAGACCCAGTACTTC. Its protein product is CASSFRAAWEETQYF.

About this clone: This CDR3 is also generated by other DNA sequences in the sample. The genes are TRBV6-5 and TRBJ2-5, with D possibly being TRBD1 or TRBD2 (5 bases each). The CDR3 contains 12 residues. V gave up 2 bases and J gave up 4 bases, with 5 bases separating them. The V gene's germline CDR1 is MNHEY and CDR2 SVGAGI. CDR3 region: CASSYGGETQYF. For the CDR3, the DNA is TGTGCCAGCAGTTACGGGGGAGAGACCCAGTACTTC.

This chain uses TRBV29-1 with TRBJ1-2; the D is unclear. The CDR3 length is 10 residues. V was shortened by 6 bases and J by 2 bases, with 4 bases between the two germline ends. CDR1 and CDR2 from the germline V gene are SQVTM and ANQGSEA. CDR3 DNA: TGCAGCGTGGGGAACTATGGCTACACCTTC. Its translation: CSVGNYGYTF.

V is TRBV4-1 and J is TRBJ1-2; weak D call: TRBD1 (5 bases). This CDR3 region has 14 residues. Trimming took 4 bases from V and 5 from J, leaving 14 bases between them. CDR1 is MGHRA and CDR2 is YSYEKL in the germline V gene. In DNA, the CDR3 is TGCGCCAGCAGCCCCTCCGGGACGGCATATGGCTACACCTTC. It codes for CASSPSGTAYGYTF.

J is TRBJ1-6 and V is TRBV5-1; D remains unclear. Trimming stripped 4 bases from V and 5 bases from J, with 19 bases between. CDR1 and CDR2 (germline): SGHRS, YFSETQ. The CDR3 totals 17 residues. The CDR3 sequence: CASSQRWGKVDNSPLHF. The CDR3 DNA reads as TGCGCCAGCAGCCAAAGGTGGGGTAAGGTGGATAATTCACCCCTCCACTTT. Full variable domain (missing parts from reference TRBV5-1 and TRBJ1-6): KAGVTQTPRYLIKTRGQQVTLSCSPISGHRSVSWYQQTPGQGLQFLFEYFSETQRNKGNFPGRFSGRQFSNSRSEMNVSTLELGDSALYLCASSQRWGKVDNSPLHFGNGTRLTVT.

This clone has a single count. V gene TRBV7-2 combines with J gene TRBJ1-6; a possible D gene is TRBD1 (5 bases). The CDR3 is 13 residues long. V gave up 2 bases and J gave up 13 bases, with 12 bases separating them. Germline CDR1 reads SGHTA; CDR2 reads FQGNSA. CDR3 nucleotide sequence: TGTGCCAGCAGCTTAACAGGTTTTAACCCCCTCCACTTT. Translating it yields CASSLTGFNPLHF.

The chain uses TRBV23-1 and TRBJ1-5; a possible D gene is TRBD1 (6 bases). TRBV23-1 falls under the ORF class, with uncertain function. The V end was cut by 0 bases, the J end by 3 bases, with 9 bases between. This CDR3 contains 15 residues. The CDR3 region is CASSQSGGDNQPQHF. CDR3 DNA sequence: TGCGCCAGCAGTCAATCAGGGGGTGACAATCAGCCCCAGCATTTT.

The rearrangement links TRBV5-1 to TRBJ1-4; D is unresolved. V was trimmed by 1 base and J by 2 bases, leaving 15 bases between them. In germline, CDR1 is SGHRS, CDR2 YFSETQ. This CDR3 is built from 17 residues. CDR3 protein: CASSLTPGRHTNEKLFF. Here the CDR3 DNA reads TGCGCCAGCAGCTTGACCCCCGGACGGCATACTAATGAAAAACTGTTTTTT.

The gene calls are TRBV28 and TRBJ1-2; D might be TRBD1 (5 bases). The CDR3 consists of 10 residues. Trimming took 10 bases from V and 6 from J, leaving 9 bases between them. In germline, CDR1 is MDHEN, CDR2 SYDVKM. The CDR3 loop reads CAIEGDGYTF. The DNA of the CDR3 is TGTGCCATCGAAGGGGATGGCTACACCTTC.

CDR3 bases: TGTGCCAGCTCACCGGGGACAGGGCAAGGTCAGCCCCAGCATTTT. Translating it yields CASSPGTGQGQPQHF. The chain has TRBV18 and TRBJ1-5, with TRBD1 identical over 9 bases. Germline trimming cut 3 bases from V and 6 bases from J; bases unmatched to any gene: 6. The CDR3 runs to 15 residues. The germline gives CDR1 KGHSH, CDR2 LQKENI.

This chain links TRBV19 with TRBJ2-3; unclear D gene. The CDR3 is 17 residues long. V was pared by 1 base and J by 0 bases, with 14 bases between. The V gene's germline CDR1 is LNHDA and CDR2 SQIVND (reference sequence). This CDR3 is CASSIVPGGTSTDTQYF. In nucleotides, the CDR3 is TGTGCCAGTAGTATAGTCCCGGGCGGCACTAGCACAGATACGCAGTATTTT. Combining the CDR3 with reference TRBV19 and TRBJ2-3 gives the whole variable domain DGGITQSPKYLFRKEGQNVTLSCEQNLNHDAMYWYRQDPGQGLRLIYYSQIVNDFQKGDIAEGYSVSREKKESFPLTVTSAQKNPTAFYLCASSIVPGGTSTDTQYFGPGTRLTVL.

The rearrangement links TRBV27 to TRBJ1-1; D is unresolved. V was pared by 0 bases and J by 0 bases, with 8 bases between. Germline CDR1 and CDR2: MNHEY and SMNVEV (reference sequence). The CDR3 totals 15 residues. CDR3 amino acids: CASSLSDLMNTEAFF. For the CDR3, the DNA is TGTGCCAGCAGTTTATCGGACCTCATGAACACTGAAGCTTTCTTT.

The V and J genes are TRBV6-2 or TRBV6-3 and TRBJ2-7; 11 nucleotides match TRBD2. In germline, CDR1 is MNHEY, CDR2 SVGEGT. The CDR3 runs 18 residues. V gave up 2 bases and J gave up 2 bases; unmatched junction bases: 11. The CDR3 loop reads CASSYPSPPSGGTYEQYF. CDR3 DNA sequence: TGTGCCAGCAGTTACCCGTCTCCGCCTAGCGGGGGGACCTACGAGCAGTACTTC.

The CDR3 loop reads CASSPVGDVKKLFF. CDR3 in DNA: TGTGCCAGCTCACCAGTGGGCGACGTCAAAAAACTGTTTTTT. This chain joins TRBV18 and TRBJ1-4; no reliable D call. The CDR3 sequence is 14 residues long. The V gene's germline CDR1 is KGHSH and CDR2 LQKENI. V lost 2 bases and J 9 bases, leaving 13 bases between the germline ends.

V usage is TRBV18 and J usage is TRBJ1-1; maybe TRBD1 (6 bases). Germline V lookup: CDR1 KGHSH, CDR2 LQKENI. V was pared by 3 bases and J by 11 bases, with 22 bases between. The CDR3 has 15 amino acids. CDR3 in amino acids: CASSPGEGGFLTAFF. CDR3 in DNA: TGTGCCAGCTCACCTGGCGAGGGGGGGTTTCTTACGGCTTTCTTT.

The rearrangement uses TRBV5-1 and TRBJ2-7; 7 positions agree with TRBD1. The CDR3 spans 12 residues. Germline V gene data show CDR1 as SGHRS and CDR2 as YFSETQ. V lost 4 bases to trimming and J lost 7 bases; unmatched junction nucleotides: 5. The CDR3, as DNA: TGCGCCAGCAGCCCAGGGGACAGTGAGCAGTACTTC. Its translation: CASSPGDSEQYF.

This clone was counted once. The chain has TRBV5-4 and TRBJ2-5; D is ambiguous. The CDR3 extends over 13 amino acids. The V gene lost 4 bases and the J gene lost 2 bases, with 9 bases spanning the gap. In germline, CDR1 is SGHNT, CDR2 YYREEE (reference sequence). The CDR3 loop reads CASSPDQQETQYF. The CDR3 DNA follows: TGTGCCAGCAGCCCGGATCAACAAGAGACCCAGTACTTC.

This clone was picked up a small number of times. The gene calls are TRBV11-2 and TRBJ2-7, with a weak D call TRBD2 (6 bases). Trimming took off 2 bases at V and 4 bases at J, with 12 bases between the two ends. Per the germline V gene, CDR1 is SGHAT and CDR2 is FQNNGV. There are 14 residues in the CDR3. The CDR3 loop is CASSLRAGGYEQYF. The CDR3 bases are TGTGCCAGCAGCTTACGGGCTGGGGGGTACGAGCAGTACTTC.

The chain employs TRBV10-3 and TRBJ1-6; D is unresolved. Per germline, CDR1 ENHRY and CDR2 SYGVKD. CDR3 size: 14 residues. V was clipped by 6 bases and J by 6 bases, with 12 bases between them. DNA for the CDR3: TGTGCCATCAGCACGGACGGATTTAATTCACCCCTCCACTTT. Protein sequence: CAISTDGFNSPLHF.

In nucleotides, the CDR3 is TGTGCCATCAGTGACTCTGTCCGGGGGGGTTACGAGCAGTACTTC. Encoded protein: CAISDSVRGGYEQYF. The rearrangement joins TRBV10-3 to TRBJ2-7; 8 positions agree with TRBD2. Germline V gene data show CDR1 as ENHRY and CDR2 as SYGVKD. The CDR3 runs to 15 residues. V was pared by 3 bases and J by 4 bases, with 8 bases of the junction left unmatched.

This clone was counted a single time. This chain joins TRBV7-2 and TRBJ2-7, with D hard to call. Germline values: CDR1 SGHTA, CDR2 FQGNSA. Trimming stripped 1 base from V and 0 bases from J, with 10 bases between. This CDR3 is built from 15 residues. The CDR3 spells CASSLVSGDSYEQYF. The CDR3 DNA reads as TGTGCCAGCAGCTTAGTTTCTGGGGACTCCTACGAGCAGTACTTC.

The chain recombines TRBV19 with TRBJ1-2, with 8 bases identical to TRBD1. The germline gives CDR1 LNHDA, CDR2 SQIVND (reference sequence). V lost 5 bases to trimming and J lost 6 bases; unmatched junction nucleotides: 5. This CDR3 has 13 residues. Written as DNA, the CDR3 is TGTGCCAGTAGTTCGGGACAGGTGGATGGCTACACCTTC. Translation gives CASSSGQVDGYTF.

The CDR3 sequence: CASSLVNQPQHF. The CDR3 bases are TGTGCCAGCAGTTTAGTTAATCAGCCCCAGCATTTT. The chain recombines TRBV12-3 or TRBV12-4 with TRBJ1-5; D remains unclear. The CDR3 is 12 amino acids. Trimming took 1 base from V and 4 from J, leaving 2 bases between them.

The genes are TRBV24-1 and TRBJ1-2; D unclear. Looked up from germline, CDR1 is KGHDR and CDR2 is SFDVKD. V lost 4 bases and J 4 bases, leaving 9 bases between the germline ends. This CDR3 has 13 residues. The CDR3 protein is CATSDRHTYGYTF. CDR3 DNA sequence: TGTGCCACCAGTGACAGACATACCTATGGCTACACCTTC.

The chain carries TRBV7-2 and TRBJ2-2, with D uncertain. Per the germline V gene, CDR1 is SGHTA and CDR2 is FQGNSA. The ends were cut back, 5 bases at V and 0 bases at J, with 13 bases in the middle. There are 16 residues in the CDR3. CDR3 in amino acids: CASSRKSPTNTGELFF. The CDR3 DNA sequence: TGTGCCAGCAGCCGCAAAAGTCCCACGAACACCGGGGAGCTGTTTTTT.

This clone was recorded many times. Other DNA sequences in the sample encode the same CDR3. The rearrangement links TRBV5-1 to TRBJ1-1; D ambiguous. The V gene's germline CDR1 is SGHRS and CDR2 YFSETQ. The CDR3 totals 13 residues. V shed 0 bases and J shed 1 base, with 4 bases lying between them. The CDR3 protein is CASSLETNTEAFF. For the CDR3, the DNA is TGCGCCAGCAGCTTGGAGACGAACACTGAAGCTTTCTTT.

The chain couples TRBV27 to TRBJ2-3; 7 nucleotides match TRBD2. Germline CDR1 reads MNHEY; CDR2 reads SMNVEV (reference sequence). J gave up 2 bases and V 5 bases, and 10 bases lay outside the gene matches. The CDR3 totals 16 residues. In DNA, the CDR3 is TGTGCCAGCAGTATCCTAGCGGCGTCCCCCACAGATACGCAGTATTTT. Translated, it gives CASSILAASPTDTQYF.

In its sample, this clone was seen once. The chain carries TRBV27 and TRBJ2-2, with 8 bases aligning to TRBD1. The CDR3 spans 16 residues. Trimming at V came to 3 bases and at J to 1 base, leaving 4 bases not matched to a gene. Looked up from germline, CDR1 is MNHEY and CDR2 is SMNVEV (reference sequence). CDR3 region: CASSLMGQVNTGELFF. Written as DNA, the CDR3 is TGTGCCAGCAGTTTGATGGGACAGGTGAACACCGGGGAGCTGTTTTTT.

This chain links TRBV19 with TRBJ1-2, with TRBD1 as a possible D gene (5 bases). The CDR3 is made up of 12 amino acids. CDR1 LNHDA and CDR2 SQIVND come from the germline V gene (reference sequence). Trimming removed 8 bases from V and 1 base from J, with 8 bases in between. The CDR3 spells CASGTFNYGYTF. CDR3 coding DNA: TGTGCCAGTGGGACCTTTAACTATGGCTACACCTTC.

This clone was seen a handful of times. The rearrangement uses TRBV15 and TRBJ1-1; tentatively, D is TRBD1 (6 bases). V dropped 5 bases and J dropped 0 bases, with 28 bases sitting between them. The CDR3 extends over 20 amino acids. Germline V gene lookup returns CDR1 LNHNV and CDR2 YYDKDF (reference sequence). The DNA for the CDR3 is TGTGCCACCAGCCCGAGGGGGGAGGGGATTCCCCCGCCACTGAACACTGAAGCTTTCTTT. This codes for CATSPRGEGIPPPLNTEAFF.

This chain connects TRBV7-9 to TRBJ2-3; 7 bases agree with TRBD1. There are 15 residues in the CDR3. The V gene's germline CDR1 is SEHNR and CDR2 FQNEAQ (reference sequence). Trimming cost V 5 bases and J 5 bases; bases outside gene matches: 10. The CDR3 loop reads CASSPAPQGRDTQYF. CDR3 DNA sequence: TGTGCCAGCAGCCCCGCCCCACAGGGGCGAGATACGCAGTATTTT.